This is a list of T cell receptor beta chains from one sample in a study of beta chain features in type 1 diabetes. Some clones are missing from TCRdb's copy, which holds only in-frame ones; the method was immunoSEQ multiplex PCR. The sample has around 240,000 clones; roughly 17% are singletons. Sequences were obtained from naive CD4+ T cells from blood. The receptors shown here come from a man aged 25 to 45 with type 1 diabetes. Each CDR3 is given with its conserved first and last residue. The D gene is left open where the match is weak. Some rows mark clone size as missing; the rest say once, few, many or name a class of expanded clone.

clone size | J gene | V gene | D gene | CDR3 protein | CDR3 DNA
NA | TRBJ2-1 | TRBV5-1 | TRBD2 | CASRSSGSVNNEQFF | TGCGCCAGCAGATCTAGCGGGAGTGTAAACAATGAGCAGTTCTTC
NA | TRBJ2-1 | TRBV5-4 | NA | CASSTRLVYNEQFF | TGTGCCAGCAGCACGAGACTAGTCTACAATGAGCAGTTCTTC
once | TRBJ1-4 | TRBV5-1 | NA | CASSGAEEKLFF | TGCGCCAGCAGCGGCGCGGAGGAAAAACTGTTTTTT
once | TRBJ2-7 | TRBV28 | NA | CASSRDFEQYF | TGTGCCAGCAGTCGGGACTTCGAGCAGTACTTC
NA | TRBJ2-3 | TRBV29-1 | TRBD1 | CSVRWGQGATDTQYF | TGCAGCGTTCGTTGGGGCCAGGGGGCCACAGATACGCAGTATTTT
NA | TRBJ1-1 | TRBV29-1 | NA | CSVSVDRNTEAFF | TGCAGCGTTTCCGTAGACAGGAACACTGAAGCTTTCTTT
few | TRBJ2-1 | TRBV7-7 | TRBD2 | CASSSGTSGLNEQFF | TGTGCTAGCAGCTCAGGGACTAGCGGGCTTAATGAGCAGTTCTTC
few | TRBJ1-1 | TRBV9 | NA | CASSVYGGQATEAFF | TGTGCCAGCAGCGTATACGGGGGGCAAGCCACTGAAGCTTTCTTT
few | TRBJ2-2 | TRBV5-4 | NA | CASSLGLAGELFF | TGTGCCAGCAGCTTAGGGCTGGCCGGGGAGCTGTTTTTT
few | TRBJ1-2 | TRBV30 | TRBD1 | CAWQGGGSTGTANYGYTF | TGTGCCTGGCAAGGCGGTGGGTCAACCGGGACAGCTAACTATGGCTACACCTTC
few | TRBJ2-5 | TRBV5-1 | NA | CASSPGGRSLMETQYF | TGCGCCAGCAGCCCCGGAGGGAGGTCCCTAATGGAGACCCAGTACTTC
few | TRBJ2-3 | TRBV20-1 | NA | CGSGDTQYF | TGCGGCTCCGGGGATACGCAGTATTTT
NA | TRBJ2-7 | TRBV7-9 | NA | CASSLEGGAYEQYF | TGTGCCAGCAGCTTAGAAGGCGGAGCCTACGAGCAGTACTTC
few | TRBJ2-7 | TRBV4-1 | TRBD1 | CASSQDVTGTYEQYF | TGCGCCAGCAGCCAAGACGTGACAGGGACCTACGAGCAGTACTTC
few | TRBJ1-2 | TRBV6-5 | NA | CASSEQGTYGYTF | TGTGCCAGCAGTGAGCAGGGTACCTATGGCTACACCTTC
NA | TRBJ2-7 | TRBV18 | NA | CASSPQQDFSYEQYF | TGTGCCAGCTCACCCCAACAGGACTTTTCCTACGAGCAGTACTTC
NA | TRBJ1-1 | TRBV5-1 | NA | CASSPGYDTEAFF | TGCGCCAGCAGCCCGGGATACGACACTGAAGCTTTCTTT